This TCR beta chain comes out of a study of response to subunit inactivated influenza vaccine. This clonotype has a count of ten or more. Its target is not known. Study results and limitations: Every seasonal influenza vaccination brings in few new T cells, the authors suggested.

TCRdb called the RT-PCR reads again in MiXCR, with one record for every CDR3 protein. The sample has hundreds of thousands of distinct CDR3 sequences, approximately 12% seen once. Trimming removed 0 bases from V and 2 bases from J, with 10 bases in between. This CDR3 spans 15 amino acids. Germline CDR1 reads SGDLS; CDR2 reads YYNGEE. The sequencing here drew on PBMCs from blood, taken on the day of vaccination. This rearrangement joins TRBV9 to TRBJ2-3; D unclear. The source is a man aged 50-60 years who received an inactivated influenza vaccine. The CDR3 here is CASSVGAVSTDTQYF. CDR3 bases: TGTGCCAGCAGCGTAGGTGCAGTTTCCACAGATACGCAGTATTTT. Using reference TRBV9 and TRBJ2-3 for the parts outside the CDR3, the full variable domain is DSGVTQTPKHLITATGQRVTLRCSPRSGDLSVYWYQQSLDQGLQFLIQYYNGEERAKGNILERFSAQQFPDLHSELNLSSLELGDSALYFCASSVGAVSTDTQYFGPGTRLTVL.